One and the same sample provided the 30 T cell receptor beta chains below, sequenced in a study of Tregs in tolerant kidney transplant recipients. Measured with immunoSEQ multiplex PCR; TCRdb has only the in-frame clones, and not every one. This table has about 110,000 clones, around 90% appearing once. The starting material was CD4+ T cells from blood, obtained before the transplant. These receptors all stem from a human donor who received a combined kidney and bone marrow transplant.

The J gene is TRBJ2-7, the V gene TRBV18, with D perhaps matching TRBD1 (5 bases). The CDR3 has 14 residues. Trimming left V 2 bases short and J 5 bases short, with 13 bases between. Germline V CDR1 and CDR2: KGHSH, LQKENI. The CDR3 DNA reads TGTGCCAGCTCACCAGGTCCGCAGGGCAACGAGCAGTACTTC. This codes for CASSPGPQGNEQYF.

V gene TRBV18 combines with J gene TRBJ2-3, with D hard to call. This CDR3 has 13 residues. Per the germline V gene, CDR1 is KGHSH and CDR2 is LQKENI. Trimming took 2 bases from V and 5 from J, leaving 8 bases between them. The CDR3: CASSPGPGDTQYF. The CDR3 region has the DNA TGTGCCAGCTCACCAGGGCCCGGAGATACGCAGTATTTT.

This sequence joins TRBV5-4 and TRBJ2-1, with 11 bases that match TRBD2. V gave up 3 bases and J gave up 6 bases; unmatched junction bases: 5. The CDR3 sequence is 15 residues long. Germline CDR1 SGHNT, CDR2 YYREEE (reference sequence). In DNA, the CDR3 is TGTGCCAGCAGCTATGGACTAGCGGGTATCAATGAGCAGTTCTTC. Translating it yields CASSYGLAGINEQFF.

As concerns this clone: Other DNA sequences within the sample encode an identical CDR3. CDR3 protein: CASSPTGGSYEQYF. CDR3 in DNA: TGTGCCAGCAGTCCGACAGGCGGGAGCTACGAGCAGTACTTC. The chain joins TRBV6-6 to TRBJ2-7; a weak D match, TRBD2 (7 bases). Germline CDR1 and CDR2: MNHNY and SVGAGI (reference sequence). This CDR3 is built from 14 residues. V lost 5 bases to trimming and J lost 3 bases, with 14 bases between them.

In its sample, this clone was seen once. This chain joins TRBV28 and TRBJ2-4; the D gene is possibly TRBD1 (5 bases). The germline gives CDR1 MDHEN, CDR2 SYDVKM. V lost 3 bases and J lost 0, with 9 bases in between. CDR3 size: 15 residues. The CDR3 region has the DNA TGTGCCAGCAGTTTCTACAGGCTAGCCAAAAACATTCAGTACTTC. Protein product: CASSFYRLAKNIQYF.

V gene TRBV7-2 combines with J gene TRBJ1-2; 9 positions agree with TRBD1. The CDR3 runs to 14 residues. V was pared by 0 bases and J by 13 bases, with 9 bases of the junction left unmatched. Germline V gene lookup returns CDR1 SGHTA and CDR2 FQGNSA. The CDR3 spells CASSLAPRDRVFTF. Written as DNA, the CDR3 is TGTGCCAGCAGCTTAGCCCCCCGGGACAGGGTTTTCACCTTC.

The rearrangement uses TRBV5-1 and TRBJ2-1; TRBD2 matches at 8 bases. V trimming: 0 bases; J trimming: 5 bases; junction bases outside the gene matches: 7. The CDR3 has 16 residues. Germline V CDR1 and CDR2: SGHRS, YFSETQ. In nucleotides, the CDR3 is TGCGCCAGCAGCTTGGGGCCCAGCGGGGGCAACAATGAGCAGTTCTTC. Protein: CASSLGPSGGNNEQFF.

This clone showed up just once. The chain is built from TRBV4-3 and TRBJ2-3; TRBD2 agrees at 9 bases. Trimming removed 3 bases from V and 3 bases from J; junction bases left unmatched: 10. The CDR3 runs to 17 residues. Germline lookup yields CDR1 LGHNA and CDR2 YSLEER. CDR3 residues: CASSHWGPSGKTDTQYF. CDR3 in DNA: TGCGCCAGCAGCCATTGGGGGCCTAGCGGGAAAACAGATACGCAGTATTTT.

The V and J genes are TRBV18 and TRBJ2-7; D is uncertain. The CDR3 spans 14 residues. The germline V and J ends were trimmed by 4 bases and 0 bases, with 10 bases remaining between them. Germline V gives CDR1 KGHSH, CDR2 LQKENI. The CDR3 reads CASSHTANSYEQYF. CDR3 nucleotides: TGTGCCAGCTCACACACAGCTAACTCCTACGAGCAGTACTTC.

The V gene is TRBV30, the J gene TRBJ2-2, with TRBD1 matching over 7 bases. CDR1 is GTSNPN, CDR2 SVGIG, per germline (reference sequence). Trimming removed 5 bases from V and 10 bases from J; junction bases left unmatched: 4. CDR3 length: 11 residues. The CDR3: CAWVDREELFF. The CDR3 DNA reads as TGTGCCTGGGTAGACAGGGAGGAGCTGTTTTTT.

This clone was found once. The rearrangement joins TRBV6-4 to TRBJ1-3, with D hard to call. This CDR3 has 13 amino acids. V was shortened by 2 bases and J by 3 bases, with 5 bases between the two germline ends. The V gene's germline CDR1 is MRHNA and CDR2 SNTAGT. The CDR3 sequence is CASSDRVGNTIYF. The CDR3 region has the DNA TGTGCCAGCAGTGACAGAGTTGGAAACACCATATATTTT.

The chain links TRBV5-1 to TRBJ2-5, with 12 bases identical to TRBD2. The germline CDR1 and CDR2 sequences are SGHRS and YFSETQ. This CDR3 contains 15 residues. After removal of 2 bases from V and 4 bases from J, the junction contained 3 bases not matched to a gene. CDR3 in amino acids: CASSLMTSGRETQYF. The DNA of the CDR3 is TGCGCCAGCAGCTTAATGACTAGCGGGAGAGAGACCCAGTACTTC.

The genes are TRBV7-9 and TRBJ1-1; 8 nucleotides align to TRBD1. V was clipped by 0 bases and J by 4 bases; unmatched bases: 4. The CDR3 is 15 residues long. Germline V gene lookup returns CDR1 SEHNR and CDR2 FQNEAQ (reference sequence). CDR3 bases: TGTGCCAGCAGCTTAGCGTGGGACAGGATCACTGAAGCTTTCTTT. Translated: CASSLAWDRITEAFF.

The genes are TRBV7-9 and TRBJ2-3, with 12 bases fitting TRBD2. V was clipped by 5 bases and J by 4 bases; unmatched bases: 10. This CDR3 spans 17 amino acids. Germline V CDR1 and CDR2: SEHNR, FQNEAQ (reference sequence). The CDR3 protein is CASSPRLAGVVSDTQYF. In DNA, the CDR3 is TGTGCCAGCAGCCCAAGACTAGCGGGGGTGGTATCAGATACGCAGTATTTT.

CDR3 bases: TGTGCCAGCAGTTATTTCGGTAATGAGCAGTTCTTC. Translation: CASSYFGNEQFF. The J gene is TRBJ2-1, the V gene TRBV6-5, with unresolved D. There are 12 residues in the CDR3. The germline CDR1 and CDR2 sequences are MNHEY and SVGAGI. The germline V and J ends were trimmed by 3 bases and 7 bases, with 7 bases remaining between them.

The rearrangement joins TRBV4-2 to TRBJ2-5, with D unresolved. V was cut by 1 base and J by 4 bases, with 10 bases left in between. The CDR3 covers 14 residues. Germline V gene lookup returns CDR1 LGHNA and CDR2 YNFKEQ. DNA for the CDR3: TGTGCCAGCAGCCAAGGAGCTAGACCAGAGACCCAGTACTTC. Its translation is CASSQGARPETQYF.

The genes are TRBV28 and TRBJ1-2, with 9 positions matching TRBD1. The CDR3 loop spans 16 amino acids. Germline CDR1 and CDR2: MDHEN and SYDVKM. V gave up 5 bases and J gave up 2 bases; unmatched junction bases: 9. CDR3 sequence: CASSNDRGRVNYGYTF. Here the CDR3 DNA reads TGTGCCAGCAGTAACGACAGGGGGAGGGTGAACTATGGCTACACCTTC.

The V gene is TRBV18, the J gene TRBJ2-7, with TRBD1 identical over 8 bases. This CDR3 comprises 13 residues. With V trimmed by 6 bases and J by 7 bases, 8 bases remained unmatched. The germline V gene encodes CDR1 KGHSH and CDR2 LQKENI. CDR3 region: CASSQGQGVEQYF. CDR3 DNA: TGTGCCAGCTCTCAAGGACAGGGCGTAGAGCAGTACTTC.

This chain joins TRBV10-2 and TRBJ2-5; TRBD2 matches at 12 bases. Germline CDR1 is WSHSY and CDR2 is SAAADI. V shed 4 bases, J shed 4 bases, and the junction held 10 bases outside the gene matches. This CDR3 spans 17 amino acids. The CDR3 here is CASSGGKTSGRGETQYF. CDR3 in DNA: TGCGCCAGCAGTGGTGGGAAGACTAGCGGGAGAGGAGAGACCCAGTACTTC.

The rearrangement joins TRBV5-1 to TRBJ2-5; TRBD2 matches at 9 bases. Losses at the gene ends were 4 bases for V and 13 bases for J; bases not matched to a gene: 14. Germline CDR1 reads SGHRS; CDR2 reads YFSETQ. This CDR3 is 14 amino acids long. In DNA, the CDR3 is TGCGCCAGCAGCCCCCGGTGGGCTAGCGGGGACTGGTACTTC. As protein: CASSPRWASGDWYF.

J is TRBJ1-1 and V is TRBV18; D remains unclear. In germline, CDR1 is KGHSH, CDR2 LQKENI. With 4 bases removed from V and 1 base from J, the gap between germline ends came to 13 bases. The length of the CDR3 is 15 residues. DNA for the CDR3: TGTGCCAGCTCACGGAACAGAGACCCGAACACTGAAGCTTTCTTT. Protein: CASSRNRDPNTEAFF. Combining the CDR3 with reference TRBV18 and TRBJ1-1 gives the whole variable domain NAGVMQNPRHLVRRRGQEARLRCSPMKGHSHVYWYRQLPEEGLKFMVYLQKENIIDESGMPKERFSAEFPKEGPSILRIQQVVRGDSAAYFCASSRNRDPNTEAFFGQGTRLTVV.

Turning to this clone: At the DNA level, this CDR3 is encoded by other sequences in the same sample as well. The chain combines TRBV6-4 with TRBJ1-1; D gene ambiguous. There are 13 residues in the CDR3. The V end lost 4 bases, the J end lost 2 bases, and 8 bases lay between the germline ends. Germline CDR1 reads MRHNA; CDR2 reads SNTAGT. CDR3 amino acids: CASSVRVNTEAFF. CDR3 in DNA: TGTGCCAGCAGTGTGAGGGTAAACACTGAAGCTTTCTTT.

DNA for the CDR3: TGTGCCATCAGTACCACGGGACAGATACTCACAGATACGCAGTATTTT. Its protein product is CAISTTGQILTDTQYF. The chain combines TRBV10-3 with TRBJ2-3, with TRBD1 matching 7 bases. Germline V gene lookup returns CDR1 ENHRY and CDR2 SYGVKD. J was trimmed by 2 bases and V by 5 bases; bases with no gene match: 10. The CDR3 is made up of 16 amino acids.

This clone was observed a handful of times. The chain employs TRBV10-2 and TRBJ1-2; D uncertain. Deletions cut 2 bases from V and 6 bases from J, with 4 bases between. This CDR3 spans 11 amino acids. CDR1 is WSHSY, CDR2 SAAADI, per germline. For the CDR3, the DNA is TGCGCCAGCAGTGAGGCAGATGGCTACACCTTC. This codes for CASSEADGYTF.

CDR3 loop: CASSLAGQVHQPQHF. CDR3 DNA: TGCGCCAGCAGCTTGGCGGGACAGGTCCATCAGCCCCAGCATTTT. This chain connects TRBV5-1 to TRBJ1-5; 8 bases fit TRBD1. Germline trimming cut 0 bases from V and 5 bases from J; bases unmatched to any gene: 4. CDR1 SGHRS and CDR2 YFSETQ come from the germline V gene. The CDR3 contains 15 residues.

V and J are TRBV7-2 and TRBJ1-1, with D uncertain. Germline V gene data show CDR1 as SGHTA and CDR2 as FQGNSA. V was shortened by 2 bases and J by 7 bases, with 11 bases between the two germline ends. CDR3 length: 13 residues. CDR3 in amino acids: CASSLYWENEAFF. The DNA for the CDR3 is TGTGCCAGCAGCTTATACTGGGAGAATGAAGCTTTCTTT. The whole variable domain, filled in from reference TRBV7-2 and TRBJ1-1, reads GAGVSQSPSNKVTEKGKDVELRCDPISGHTALYWYRQSLGQGLEFLIYFQGNSAPDKSGLPSDRFSAERTGGSVSTLTIQRTQQEDSAVYLCASSLYWENEAFFGQGTRLTVV.

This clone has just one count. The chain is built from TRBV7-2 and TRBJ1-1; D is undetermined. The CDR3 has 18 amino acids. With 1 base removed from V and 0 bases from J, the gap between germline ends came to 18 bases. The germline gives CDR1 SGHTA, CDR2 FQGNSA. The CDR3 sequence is CASSLVSRRSYMNTEAFF. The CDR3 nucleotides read TGTGCCAGCAGCTTAGTGTCTAGGCGGTCCTACATGAACACTGAAGCTTTCTTT.

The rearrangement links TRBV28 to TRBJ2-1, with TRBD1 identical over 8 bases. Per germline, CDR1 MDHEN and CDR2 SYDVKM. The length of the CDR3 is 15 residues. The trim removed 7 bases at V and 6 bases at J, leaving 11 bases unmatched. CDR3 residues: CASNSAGQAINEQFF. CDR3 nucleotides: TGTGCCAGCAACTCCGCGGGACAGGCAATCAATGAGCAGTTCTTC.

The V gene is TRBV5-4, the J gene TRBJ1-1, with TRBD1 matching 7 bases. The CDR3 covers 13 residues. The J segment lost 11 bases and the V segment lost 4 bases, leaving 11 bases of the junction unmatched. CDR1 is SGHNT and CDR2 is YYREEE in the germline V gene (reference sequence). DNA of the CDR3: TGTGCCAGCAGCCAAGATAGGGGGCCGACGGCTTTCTTT. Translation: CASSQDRGPTAFF.

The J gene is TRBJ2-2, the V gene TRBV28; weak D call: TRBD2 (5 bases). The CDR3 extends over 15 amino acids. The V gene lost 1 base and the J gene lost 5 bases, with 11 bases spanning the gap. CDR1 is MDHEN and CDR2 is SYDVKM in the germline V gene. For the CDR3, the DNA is TGTGCCAGCAGTTTATCGGTGGGGAGAACCGGGGAGCTGTTTTTT. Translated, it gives CASSLSVGRTGELFF.